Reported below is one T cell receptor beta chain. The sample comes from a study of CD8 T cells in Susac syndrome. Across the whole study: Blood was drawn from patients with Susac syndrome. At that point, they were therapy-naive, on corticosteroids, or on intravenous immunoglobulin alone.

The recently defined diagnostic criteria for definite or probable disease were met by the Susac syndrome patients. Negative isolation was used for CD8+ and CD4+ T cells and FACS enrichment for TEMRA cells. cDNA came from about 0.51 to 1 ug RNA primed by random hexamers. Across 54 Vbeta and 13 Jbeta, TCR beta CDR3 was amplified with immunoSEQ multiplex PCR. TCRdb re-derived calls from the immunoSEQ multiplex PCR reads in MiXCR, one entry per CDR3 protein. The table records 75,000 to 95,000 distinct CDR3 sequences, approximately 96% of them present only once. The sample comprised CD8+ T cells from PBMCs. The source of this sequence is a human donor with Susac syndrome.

The CDR3 here is CSARGIVTGPQITEAFF. CDR3 DNA sequence: TGCAGTGCTAGAGGGATTGTGACCGGGCCGCAAATCACTGAAGCTTTCTTT. The chain combines TRBV20-1 with TRBJ1-1; unclear D gene. From germline, CDR1 is DFQATT and CDR2 SNEGSKA (reference sequence). The V gene lost 1 base and the J gene lost 4 bases, with 22 bases spanning the gap. CDR3 size: 17 residues.